This T cell receptor (beta chain) emerged from a study of cytomegalovirus exposure and HLA in healthy donors. The table lists this clone with a count of one. Primers for the PCR totalled 60 Vbeta and 13 Jbeta. Per the authors' pipeline: The count from a later analysis was about 80 million unique TCR beta chains, some 10 million of them shared. Only in-frame clones appear in the TCRdb table, and some are missing; sequencing was by immunoSEQ multiplex PCR. V and J calls and clone size are copied from that table; D and trimming were computed from the DNA. The sample contains fewer than 150,000 clones, about 78% of which appear only once. Sequencing input: PBMCs. The sequence was obtained from a woman aged 40 to 50 in good health and CMV-seropositive.

The CDR3 coding sequence is TGTGCCAGTAGTACCCCAACCCGGACAGTTGAAGCTTTCTTT. It is translated as CASSTPTRTVEAFF. The rearrangement joins TRBV19 to TRBJ1-1; TRBD1 is a possible D gene (6 bases). Trimming cost V 4 bases and J 7 bases, with 16 bases left between them. This CDR3 comprises 14 residues. The germline V gene encodes CDR1 LNHDA and CDR2 SQIVND (reference sequence).